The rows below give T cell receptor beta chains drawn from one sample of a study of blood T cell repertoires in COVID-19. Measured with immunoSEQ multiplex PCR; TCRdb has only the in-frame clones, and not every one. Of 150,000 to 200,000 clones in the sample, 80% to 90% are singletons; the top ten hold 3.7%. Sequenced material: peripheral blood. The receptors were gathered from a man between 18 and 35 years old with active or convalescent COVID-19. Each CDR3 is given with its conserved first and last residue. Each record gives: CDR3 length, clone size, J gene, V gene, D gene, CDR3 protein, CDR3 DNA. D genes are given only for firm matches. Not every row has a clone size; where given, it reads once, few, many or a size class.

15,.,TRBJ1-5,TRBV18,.,CASSPETNGNQPQHF,TGTGCCAGCTCACCGGAGACTAACGGAAATCAGCCCCAGCATTTT
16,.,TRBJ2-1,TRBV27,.,CASSFLLAEGYNEQFF,TGTGCCAGCAGTTTCTTATTAGCGGAGGGGTACAATGAGCAGTTCTTC
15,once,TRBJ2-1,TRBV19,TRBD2,CASNTGLAGDNEQFF,TGTGCCAGTAACACGGGACTAGCGGGGGACAATGAGCAGTTCTTC
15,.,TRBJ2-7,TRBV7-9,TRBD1,CASSPVKGQGYEQYF,TGTGCCAGCAGCCCAGTCAAGGGACAGGGCTACGAGCAGTACTTC
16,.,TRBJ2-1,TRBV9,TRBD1,CASSHTGGETYNEQFF,TGTGCCAGCAGCCATACAGGGGGCGAGACCTACAATGAGCAGTTCTTC
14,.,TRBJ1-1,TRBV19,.,CATLSKGMNTEAFF,TGTGCCACCCTGAGCAAGGGGATGAACACTGAAGCTTTCTTT
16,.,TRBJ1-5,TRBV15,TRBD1,CATSRGQGDVYQPQHF,TGTGCCACCAGCAGAGGACAGGGGGATGTTTATCAGCCCCAGCATTTT
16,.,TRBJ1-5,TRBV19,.,CASSQAGVGSNQPQHF,TGTGCCAGTAGTCAGGCGGGGGTCGGCAGCAATCAGCCCCAGCATTTT
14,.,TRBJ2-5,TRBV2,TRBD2,CASRRLAGVETQYF,TGTGCCAGCAGAAGACTAGCGGGGGTCGAGACCCAGTACTTC
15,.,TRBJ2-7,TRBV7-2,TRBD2,CASSYLGLAGVEQYF,TGTGCCAGCAGCTACCTCGGACTAGCGGGAGTGGAGCAGTACTTC
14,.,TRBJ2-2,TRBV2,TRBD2,CASKTSGATGELFF,TGTGCCAGCAAGACTAGCGGGGCCACCGGGGAGCTGTTTTTT
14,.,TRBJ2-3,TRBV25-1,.,CASSGNSSTDTQYF,TGTGCCAGCAGTGGCAACAGCAGCACAGATACGCAGTATTTT
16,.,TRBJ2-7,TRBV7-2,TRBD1,CASSLILGTGGLEQYF,TGTGCCAGCAGCTTAATTTTAGGGACAGGGGGCCTCGAGCAGTACTTC
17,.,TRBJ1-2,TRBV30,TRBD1,CAWRVEWGTGVNYGYTF,TGTGCCTGGAGGGTTGAGTGGGGGACAGGGGTTAACTATGGCTACACCTTC
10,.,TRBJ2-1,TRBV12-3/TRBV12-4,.,CASSDNEQFF,TGTGCCAGTTCAGACAATGAGCAGTTCTTC
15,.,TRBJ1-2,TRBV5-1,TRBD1,CASSSSRDSPYGYTF,TGCGCCAGCAGCTCGAGTAGGGACAGCCCTTATGGCTACACCTTC
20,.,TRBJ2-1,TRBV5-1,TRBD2,CASSFPSGTSGVHSYNEQFF,TGCGCCAGCAGCTTCCCGTCCGGGACTAGCGGGGTGCACTCCTACAATGAGCAGTTCTTC
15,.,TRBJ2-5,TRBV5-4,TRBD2,CASSPVAGGTETQYF,TGTGCCAGCAGCCCTGTAGCGGGAGGGACAGAGACCCAGTACTTC
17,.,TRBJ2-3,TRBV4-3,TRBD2,CASSQDAGGKDGDTQYF,TGCGCCAGCAGCCAAGATGCGGGAGGGAAGGATGGGGATACGCAGTATTTT
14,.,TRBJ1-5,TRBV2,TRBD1,CASKGDRGNQPQHF,TGTGCCAGCAAGGGGGACAGGGGGAATCAGCCCCAGCATTTT
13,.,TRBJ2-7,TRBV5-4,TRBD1,CASSKDRDYEQYF,TGTGCCAGCAGCAAGGACAGGGACTACGAGCAGTACTTC
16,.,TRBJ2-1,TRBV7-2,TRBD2,CASSPGLAGPHNEQFF,TGTGCCAGCAGCCCGGGACTAGCGGGACCTCACAATGAGCAGTTCTTC